This T cell receptor (beta chain) was sequenced in a study of blood T cells in healthy people across ages. Points from the study as a whole: Versus aged donors, long-lived donors had higher diversity and more naive CD4+ cells. Unsorted PBMC input precluded a conclusive naive versus antigen-experienced comparison.

CDR1 is SEHNR and CDR2 is FQNEAQ in the germline V gene (reference sequence). CDR3 length: 16 amino acids. The J segment lost 2 bases and the V segment lost 2 bases, leaving 5 bases of the junction unmatched. Per-sample yields of isolated PBMCs were at least 6 million. The table lists this clonotype with a few counts. The antigen remains unidentified. A sample-barcoded 5' primer and a J-beta primer mix were used in a second PCR of about 7 to 12 cycles. TCRdb reprocessed the 5' RACE reads via MiXCR and lists one record per CDR3 protein. Here the sample spans 760,000 or so distinct CDR3 sequences, approximately 25% being singletons. These data are also associated with another study on T cells of mothers and their children. From that study: Relative to unrelated pairs, biologically related mother-child dyads exhibited marginally greater, non-significant overlap.

The V and J genes are TRBV7-9 and TRBJ2-5, with 10 positions matching TRBD2. The sequence was collected from a boy between 10 and 17 years old in good health. Sequenced sample: blood. CDR3 residues: CASSLWLAGAQETQYF. For the CDR3, the DNA is TGTGCCAGCAGCTTATGGCTAGCGGGAGCACAAGAGACCCAGTACTTC.